This T cell receptor (beta chain) came from a study of blood T cells in healthy people across ages. This clonotype was found a few times. Germline V gene data show CDR1 as MNHEY and CDR2 as SVGEGT. After removal of 8 bases from V and 0 bases from J, the junction contained 6 bases not matched to a gene. The CDR3 loop spans 15 amino acids. The authors ran a second PCR of 7 to 11 cycles using a sample-barcoded 5' primer and a J-beta primer mix. TCRdb re-called the 5' RACE reads through MiXCR, storing one row per CDR3 protein. Of 1.5 million or so distinct CDR3 sequences listed, 42% are singletons. The sequence derives from a young woman in good health. The chain carries TRBV6-2 or TRBV6-3 and TRBJ2-1, with 8 positions matching TRBD2. Input material: blood. DNA for the CDR3: TGTGCCAGCGGACTAGCCCTTGGCTCCTACAATGAGCAGTTCTTC. Translating gives CASGLALGSYNEQFF.